A single sample gave rise to the 31 T cell receptor beta chains below, sequenced in a study of T-cell reconstitution after alpha-beta-depleted transplantation in children. Unique molecular identifiers tagged the TCRbeta library. TCRdb analysed the PCR reads with MiXCR anew, one entry per CDR3 protein. Found here are fewer than 550,000 distinct CDR3 sequences, roughly a tenth of them singletons; the top ten hold approximately 2%. Specimen: PBMCs, collected before TCRalphabeta/CD19-depleted stem cell transplant. All receptors come from a child aged 2-15 years with inherited bone marrow failure, due to receive a stem cell transplant.

This clonotype was seen ten or more times. The rearrangement links TRBV29-1 to TRBJ2-3; weak D call: TRBD2 (6 bases). The CDR3 sequence is 13 residues long. The germline V gene encodes CDR1 SQVTM and CDR2 ANQGSEA. V dropped 6 bases and J dropped 4 bases, with 14 bases sitting between them. This CDR3 reads CSVAPGVSDTQYF. In DNA form, the CDR3 reads TGCAGCGTCGCCCCGGGGGTGTCAGATACGCAGTATTTT.

Many counts were recorded for this clonotype. The rearrangement links TRBV7-6 to TRBJ2-1, with TRBD1 matching over 10 bases. Unmatched junction bases numbered 4, after V lost 5 bases and J lost 12 bases. The CDR3 loop spans 12 amino acids. Germline V gene sequence: CDR1 SGHVS, CDR2 FNYEAQ. CDR3 sequence reads: CASSQDRGWQFF. CDR3 bases: TGTGCCAGCAGCCAGGACAGGGGGTGGCAGTTCTTC.

Concerning this clonotype: The junction does not match germline at one end; this may be a read error. The chain employs TRBV4-3 and TRBJ2-1, with no clear D. This CDR3 region has 15 residues. In germline, CDR1 is LGHNA, CDR2 YSLEER. DNA of the CDR3: TGCACCAGCAGCCAAGTATTGAGCTCCTACAATGAGCAGTTCTTC. Protein: CTSSQVLSSYNEQFF.

The rearrangement joins TRBV20-1 to TRBJ1-2; TRBD1 agrees at 7 bases. The length of the CDR3 is 15 residues. J lost 0 bases, V lost 3 bases, and 7 bases had no gene match. Germline V lookup: CDR1 DFQATT, CDR2 SNEGSKA (reference sequence). Written as DNA, the CDR3 is TGCAGTGCTAGTGACAGGGCAACCACTAACTATGGCTACACCTTC. It encodes CSASDRATTNYGYTF.

The chain uses TRBV24-1 and TRBJ2-1; 7 bases fit TRBD1. Germline CDR1 and CDR2: KGHDR and SFDVKD. The trim removed 6 bases at V and 4 bases at J, leaving 8 bases unmatched. The CDR3 has 15 amino acids. In nucleotides, the CDR3 is TGTGCCACCAGTCCCGGGACAGCCCCTTACAATGAGCAGTTCTTC. Protein sequence: CATSPGTAPYNEQFF.

This clonotype was counted ten times or more. This chain uses TRBV29-1 with TRBJ2-7; 7 positions agree with TRBD1. Germline assignment: CDR1 SQVTM and CDR2 ANQGSEA. The CDR3 is made up of 12 amino acids. The V and J ends lost 4 bases and 1 base, in that order; junction bases with no gene match: 1. CDR3 amino acids: CSVVTGSYEQYF. The CDR3 region has the DNA TGCAGCGTTGTGACAGGGTCCTACGAGCAGTACTTC.

This clonotype has a count of ten or more. The chain recombines TRBV24-1 with TRBJ2-2, with TRBD2 identical over 9 bases. The V gene's germline CDR1 is KGHDR and CDR2 SFDVKD. The junction had 5 bases not matched to a gene; V was cut back by 9 bases and J by 1 base. The CDR3 sequence is 15 residues long. The CDR3 loop is CATDDSGRNTGELFF. In DNA form, the CDR3 reads TGTGCCACCGATGATAGCGGGAGGAACACCGGGGAGCTGTTTTTT.

The table lists this clonotype with a few counts. This rearrangement joins TRBV5-4 to TRBJ2-7; 13 bases agree with TRBD2. The junction had 4 bases not matched to a gene; V was cut back by 4 bases and J by 3 bases. The CDR3 length is 15 residues. Germline V CDR1 and CDR2: SGHNT, YYREEE (reference sequence). CDR3 protein: CASSPTSGRSYEQYF. CDR3 nucleotide sequence: TGTGCCAGCAGCCCGACTAGCGGGAGGAGCTACGAGCAGTACTTC.

This clonotype appeared many times. The rearrangement links TRBV5-5 to TRBJ2-1; D not certain. The germline CDR1 and CDR2 sequences are SGHKS and YYEKEE (reference sequence). The CDR3 contains 17 residues. V was trimmed by 0 bases and J by 0 bases, leaving 13 bases between them. The CDR3 DNA follows: TGTGCCAGCAGCTTGGCCCTGGCCTTTAGCTCCTACAATGAGCAGTTCTTC. The encoded protein is CASSLALAFSSYNEQFF.

The chain links TRBV19 to TRBJ2-1, with no clear D. Germline V CDR1 and CDR2: LNHDA, SQIVND (reference sequence). Trimming cost V 3 bases and J 4 bases, with 13 bases left between them. CDR3 length: 15 amino acids. The CDR3 nucleotides read TGTGCCAGTAGTATCGGCTTCTCCGGGTACAATGAGCAGTTCTTC. It specifies CASSIGFSGYNEQFF.

In this sample, this clonotype turned up many times. The chain recombines TRBV30 with TRBJ2-7, with D tentatively TRBD2 (5 bases). Between the trimmed V and J ends, which lost 1 base and 7 bases, there was a span of 8 bases. The CDR3 runs to 11 residues. From germline, CDR1 is GTSNPN and CDR2 SVGIG (reference sequence). The CDR3 protein is CAWSDEREQYF. The CDR3 nucleotides read TGTGCCTGGAGTGATGAGCGGGAGCAGTACTTC.

In its sample, this clonotype was seen many times. The chain employs TRBV29-1 and TRBJ2-5, with a weak D call TRBD2 (5 bases). Germline values: CDR1 SQVTM, CDR2 ANQGSEA. The CDR3 extends over 15 amino acids. Trimming shortened V by 3 bases and J by 1 base, and 15 bases separated the two germline ends. CDR3 DNA: TGCAGCGTTGAGGGTAGCGCGAATCTCCAAGAGACCCAGTACTTC. Amino acids: CSVEGSANLQETQYF.

This clonotype occurred many times. The chain is built from TRBV7-2 and TRBJ1-6; the D is unclear. Per the germline V gene, CDR1 is SGHTA and CDR2 is FQGNSA. Between the trimmed V and J ends, which lost 6 bases and 10 bases, there was a span of 13 bases. The CDR3 runs to 13 residues. The CDR3 is CASRPGVRSPLHF. CDR3 nucleotides: TGTGCCAGCAGGCCCGGGGTCCGGTCACCCCTCCACTTT.

The sample holds one count of this clonotype. V is TRBV7-6 and J is TRBJ1-1; D unclear. Per the germline V gene, CDR1 is SGHVS and CDR2 is FNYEAQ. There are 12 residues in the CDR3. Trimming removed 5 bases at V and 10 bases at J, with 14 bases between. The CDR3 bases are TGTGCCAGCAGCCTCGGATCGGCTGTAGCTTTCTTT. It yields the protein CASSLGSAVAFF.

This clonotype was detected many times. The genes are TRBV29-1 and TRBJ1-2, with D unresolved. The germline V gene encodes CDR1 SQVTM and CDR2 ANQGSEA. The V end lost 6 bases, the J end lost 1 base, and 9 bases lay between the germline ends. The CDR3 is 12 amino acids. CDR3 protein: CSVYSVNYGYTF. The CDR3 DNA is TGCAGCGTCTATTCCGTTAACTATGGCTACACCTTC.

This clonotype was detected ten times or more. This chain joins TRBV9 and TRBJ2-7, with a possible D match to TRBD1 (6 bases). CDR3 length equals 13 residues. Germline assignment: CDR1 SGDLS and CDR2 YYNGEE. V was cut by 0 bases and J by 6 bases, with 10 bases left in between. The CDR3 reads CASSVGSRGEQYF. The CDR3 DNA is TGTGCCAGCAGCGTAGGAAGCAGGGGCGAGCAGTACTTC.

This clonotype was detected ten times or more. V is TRBV29-1 and J is TRBJ2-7, with 7 bases fitting TRBD1. The germline CDR1 and CDR2 sequences are SQVTM and ANQGSEA. V lost 4 bases to trimming and J lost 1 base; unmatched junction nucleotides: 7. The length of the CDR3 is 14 residues. CDR3: CSVVPGDSSYEQYF. The CDR3 DNA follows: TGCAGCGTTGTACCTGGGGACAGTTCCTACGAGCAGTACTTC.

This clonotype was counted ten times or more. The V and J genes are TRBV5-1 and TRBJ2-5; 12 bases map to TRBD1. Germline V gene sequence: CDR1 SGHRS, CDR2 YFSETQ. This CDR3 has 16 amino acids. V shed 3 bases and J 5 bases; nucleotides not matched to a gene: 8. The CDR3 region has the DNA TGCGCCAGCAGCTATGACCGGGACAGGGGGCTCGAGACCCAGTACTTC. It yields the protein CASSYDRDRGLETQYF.

This clonotype occurred many times. This rearrangement joins TRBV6-1 to TRBJ1-1; D is undetermined. Germline lookup yields CDR1 MNHNS and CDR2 SASEGT. The CDR3 runs 13 residues. Trimming cost V 4 bases and J 4 bases, with 10 bases left between them. In nucleotides, the CDR3 is TGTGCCAGCAGTGCATATATGGGCACTGAAGCTTTCTTT. This translates into CASSAYMGTEAFF.

The V and J genes are TRBV7-2 and TRBJ2-1, with 8 bases matching TRBD2. The germline gives CDR1 SGHTA, CDR2 FQGNSA. The CDR3 loop spans 14 amino acids. V shed 4 bases, J shed 6 bases, and the junction held 5 bases outside the gene matches. The CDR3 protein is CASSYSSGSNEQFF. Here the CDR3 DNA reads TGTGCCAGCAGCTATTCTAGCGGGTCCAATGAGCAGTTCTTC.

This clonotype was recorded many times. This chain connects TRBV4-3 to TRBJ1-2, with unresolved D. Per the germline V gene, CDR1 is LGHNA and CDR2 is YSLEER. Trimming removed 0 bases at V and 6 bases at J, with 17 bases between. This CDR3 comprises 16 residues. As DNA, the CDR3 is TGCGCCAGCAGCCAAGATTTTAGCCGGGTGGCGCATGGCTACACCTTC. It is translated as CASSQDFSRVAHGYTF.

Turning to this clonotype: Since a much larger clone is just one base distant, this may be a read error. The chain recombines TRBV7-2 with TRBJ2-2, with D unclear. Germline CDR1 and CDR2: SGHTA and FQGNSA. This CDR3 has 15 residues. CDR3 coding DNA: TGTGCCAGCAGCTTACCAGACCTGAACACCAGGGAGCTGTTTTTT. Translated, it gives CASSLPDLNTRELFF.

Points on this clonotype: A single base separates this from a much larger clone, so it may be a read error. The chain carries TRBV18 and TRBJ2-1; tentative D call: TRBD2 (5 bases). Germline lookup yields CDR1 KGHSH and CDR2 LQKENI. The CDR3 contains 16 residues. The germline V and J ends were trimmed by 1 base and 4 bases, with 14 bases remaining between them. The DNA for the CDR3 is TGTGCCAGCTCACCACAGCCTAGCAGACAATACAATGAGCAGTTCTTC. Amino acid sequence: CASSPQPSRQYNEQFF.

Ten or more counts support this clonotype. The V and J genes are TRBV29-1 and TRBJ1-2, with D possibly being TRBD1 (6 bases). Germline V lookup: CDR1 SQVTM, CDR2 ANQGSEA. V lost 7 bases and J lost 4, with 31 bases in between. The CDR3 extends over 18 amino acids. The DNA of the CDR3 is TGCAGCGCCCAACTCCGGGACACATTCAACTCACCACCCTATGGCTACACCTTC. Its translation: CSAQLRDTFNSPPYGYTF. The complete variable domain, with remaining parts taken from reference TRBV29-1 and TRBJ1-2, reads SAVISQKPSRDICQRGTSLTIQCQVDSQVTMMFWYRQQPGQSLTLIATANQGSEATYESGFVIDKFPISRPNLTFSTLTVSNMSPEDSSIYLCSAQLRDTFNSPPYGYTFGSGTRLTVV.

V is TRBV19 and J is TRBJ1-1, with D maybe TRBD1 (5 bases). The V end was cut by 5 bases, the J end by 1 base, with 11 bases between. The CDR3 consists of 14 residues. In germline, CDR1 is LNHDA, CDR2 SQIVND (reference sequence). Written as DNA, the CDR3 is TGTGCCAGTAGTTTGCCAGGGCGGAACACTGAAGCTTTCTTT. Its protein is CASSLPGRNTEAFF. The entire variable domain, with the rest obtained from reference TRBV19 and TRBJ1-1, is as follows: DGGITQSPKYLFRKEGQNVTLSCEQNLNHDAMYWYRQDPGQGLRLIYYSQIVNDFQKGDIAEGYSVSREKKESFPLTVTSAQKNPTAFYLCASSLPGRNTEAFFGQGTRLTVV.

The rearrangement uses TRBV5-1 and TRBJ1-2, with no clear D. Germline V gives CDR1 SGHRS, CDR2 YFSETQ. This CDR3 region has 13 residues. Between the trimmed V and J ends, which lost 0 bases and 2 bases, there was a span of 5 bases. CDR3 DNA: TGCGCCAGCAGCTTGGTCCGAAACTATGGCTACACCTTC. This encodes CASSLVRNYGYTF.

This clonotype was counted many times. The genes are TRBV5-1 and TRBJ2-3; D gene unclear. The CDR3 consists of 14 residues. CDR1 is SGHRS and CDR2 is YFSETQ in the germline V gene. The ends were cut back, 5 bases at V and 2 bases at J, with 12 bases in the middle. In nucleotides, the CDR3 is TGCGCCAGCAGACTCTTTGAAAACACAGATACGCAGTATTTT. Amino acids: CASRLFENTDTQYF.

This clonotype appeared many times. This chain joins TRBV20-1 and TRBJ2-7; D is ambiguous. The germline gives CDR1 DFQATT, CDR2 SNEGSKA (reference sequence). The length of the CDR3 is 12 residues. The V end was cut by 6 bases, the J end by 2 bases, with 11 bases between. Written as DNA, the CDR3 is TGCAGTGCAGCGACGGGCGCCTACGAGCAGTACTTC. Translating gives CSAATGAYEQYF.

This clonotype was seen more than once but under ten times. V is TRBV27 and J is TRBJ2-3; D is undetermined. Germline CDR1 and CDR2: MNHEY and SMNVEV (reference sequence). The V and J ends lost 4 bases and 5 bases respectively, with 10 bases between them. The CDR3 contains 13 residues. CDR3 DNA sequence: TGTGCCAGCAGTTCCAATTTAAAAGATACGCAGTATTTT. Amino acids: CASSSNLKDTQYF.

Ten or more counts support this clonotype. V gene TRBV5-1 combines with J gene TRBJ2-5; TRBD2 agrees at 13 bases. Germline trimming cut 3 bases from V and 2 bases from J; bases unmatched to any gene: 4. This CDR3 has 16 amino acids. Germline CDR1 and CDR2: SGHRS and YFSETQ. The CDR3 DNA reads TGCGCCAGCAGCTGGACTAGCGGGAGTTGGCAAGAGACCCAGTACTTC. Translation gives CASSWTSGSWQETQYF. Drawing the rest from reference TRBV5-1 and TRBJ2-5, the complete variable domain is KAGVTQTPRYLIKTRGQQVTLSCSPISGHRSVSWYQQTPGQGLQFLFEYFSETQRNKGNFPGRFSGRQFSNSRSEMNVSTLELGDSALYLCASSWTSGSWQETQYFGPGTRLLVL.

There are many counts of this clonotype. This chain links TRBV20-1 with TRBJ2-1, with a weak D call TRBD1 (6 bases). The CDR3 spans 14 residues. With 2 bases removed from V and 4 bases from J, the gap between germline ends came to 12 bases. Germline loops: CDR1 DFQATT, CDR2 SNEGSKA (reference sequence). The CDR3 DNA sequence: TGCAGTGCTAGACCCAGAGACAGGTACAATGAGCAGTTCTTC. Residues: CSARPRDRYNEQFF.